This TCR beta chain was documented in a study of blood T cells in healthy people across ages. Notes on the study in general: Naive CD4+ cells and diversity were both higher in long-lived donors than in aged donors.

Combining a sample-barcoded 5' primer with a J-beta primer mix, a second PCR ran for roughly 6 to 12 cycles. Via MiXCR, TCRdb re-called the 5' RACE reads, giving one row per CDR3 protein. Here the sample spans 1.5 million to 2 million distinct CDR3 sequences, 28% being singletons. This clonotype was counted a single time. Its target is not known. This clonotype was sampled from a woman in her thirties in good health. Input material: blood.

The CDR3 here is CASTWGNEQYF. The CDR3 DNA follows: TGTGCCAGCACCTGGGGGAATGAGCAGTACTTC. The J gene is TRBJ2-7, the V gene TRBV12-3 or TRBV12-4; perhaps D is TRBD1 or TRBD2 (5 bases each). Trimming left V 7 bases short and J 7 bases short, with 11 bases between. This CDR3 has 11 amino acids.